The clone carrying this T cell receptor beta chain appeared a few times. Its specificity is unknown. The sample originates from a study of human T cells and chemical hapten exposure. The wider study: Across its approximately 25 weeks, the study gave patients weekly diphenylcyclopropenone doses to the scalp.

Specified time point: patch test 3, about 24 weeks after DPC sensitization. The treatment was: therapeutic diphenylcyclopropenone sensitization with weekly scalp DPC. Researchers extracted total RNA from unfractionated whole blood. Study observations and caveats: Because all patients had alopecia, their immune responses might differ from healthy ones.

One entry per CDR3 protein, called by TCRdb with MiXCR from the RACE reads. The sample has about 190,000 distinct CDR3 sequences; under 25% are singletons. Sample: whole blood, taken in connection with sensitization to the hapten diphenylcyclopropenone (DPC). This receptor was identified in a middle-aged woman with alopecia areata. Some clones in this sample may be carry-over from other donors' samples.

This chain's CDR3 is CSARAGRGLSYNEQFF. The CDR3 DNA reads as TGCAGTGCTAGAGCTGGCAGGGGGCTATCCTACAATGAGCAGTTCTTC. V and J are TRBV20-1 and TRBJ2-1, with 8 bases identical to TRBD1. The germline V gene has CDR1 DFQATT and CDR2 SNEGSKA (reference sequence). V shed 1 base, J shed 1 base, and the junction held 6 bases outside the gene matches. The CDR3 length is 16 residues.